This T cell receptor beta chain was documented in a study of blood T cell repertoires in COVID-19. About the study: From the United States, Italy and Spain came samples of acute and convalescent COVID-19. Sample material is recorded as cDNA or gDNA derived from T cells, B-cell-depleted T cells, or PBMCs.

This CDR3 is built from 15 residues. V was cut by 9 bases and J by 6 bases, with 21 bases left in between. CDR1 MNHEY and CDR2 SVGAGI come from the germline V gene. In the source study's methods: Using reference gene primer amplification, nucleated cell counts were estimated. Assay: immunoSEQ multiplex PCR; the TCRdb copy retains only in-frame clones and omits some. From that table come the V and J calls and clone size; the DNA was used to work out D and trimming. The sample yields about 100,000 clones, around four fifths seen once. Sequencing was done on a sample of peripheral blood. The chain joins TRBV6-5 to TRBJ1-5, with D tentatively TRBD1 (5 bases). This receptor was identified in a man between 70 and 80 years old with active or convalescent COVID-19. For the CDR3, the DNA is TGTGCCAGTTCCGCCGCGGCGGGGGAGGGTCAGCCCCAGCATTTT. It encodes CASSAAAGEGQPQHF.